These 21 T cell receptor beta chains were all obtained from the same sample, sequenced in a study of cytomegalovirus exposure and HLA in healthy donors. The protocol was immunoSEQ multiplex PCR, while the TCRdb copy is restricted to in-frame clones and leaves out a portion. The sample yields roughly 98,000 clones, around 85% seen once. Specimen: PBMCs. These receptors were taken from a woman in her thirties in good health and CMV-seronegative.

The chain has TRBV6-5 and TRBJ1-2; no clear D gene. Trimming pared 0 bases from V and 8 bases from J, leaving 10 bases between. The CDR3 sequence is 13 residues long. Germline V gene lookup returns CDR1 MNHEY and CDR2 SVGAGI. CDR3 nucleotides: TGTGCCAGCAGTTACTCCAAGTACTCCGGCTACACCTTC. This gives the protein CASSYSKYSGYTF.

This chain connects TRBV2 to TRBJ2-7, with TRBD2 matching 8 bases. Unmatched junction bases numbered 9, after V lost 2 bases and J lost 9 bases. Germline values: CDR1 SNHLY, CDR2 FYNNEI. The CDR3 length is 14 residues. Here the CDR3 DNA reads TGTGCCAGCAGTGAACTTGGCGGGAGGAGTGTGCAGTACTTC. Encoded protein: CASSELGGRSVQYF.

In this sample, this clone turned up a few times. The chain uses TRBV5-1 and TRBJ2-1, with D possibly matching TRBD1 (6 bases). Germline CDR1 reads SGHRS; CDR2 reads YFSETQ. V was clipped by 6 bases and J by 14 bases, with 24 bases between them. The length of the CDR3 is 14 residues. CDR3: CASKPTAGALLEFF. The CDR3 nucleotides read TGCGCCAGCAAACCAACGGCAGGGGCCCTCCTAGAGTTCTTC.

CDR3 loop: CASSLRGGYEQYF. The CDR3 bases are TGTGCCAGCAGCTTAAGAGGGGGATACGAGCAGTACTTC. J is TRBJ2-7 and V is TRBV7-3; D is possibly TRBD1 (6 bases). V was clipped by 1 base and J by 4 bases, with 8 bases between them. CDR1 is SGHTA and CDR2 is FQGTGA in the germline V gene. The CDR3 totals 13 residues.

V is TRBV23-1 and J is TRBJ2-7, with 7 positions matching TRBD1. TRBV23-1 is classed as an ORF, of uncertain function. The V gene end was trimmed by 6 bases and the J gene end by 1 base; junction bases not matched to a gene: 12. This CDR3 contains 16 residues. CDR3 region: CASSLDLGQASYEQYF. The CDR3 nucleotides read TGCGCCAGCAGCCTTGACCTAGGACAGGCGTCCTACGAGCAGTACTTC.

This chain uses TRBV6-1 with TRBJ1-2; no reliable D call. The CDR3 is 12 amino acids. V shed 4 bases and J shed 5 bases, with 8 bases lying between them. Germline lookup yields CDR1 MNHNS and CDR2 SASEGT. CDR3 in amino acids: CASSVSRYGYTF. The CDR3 DNA is TGTGCCAGCAGTGTATCCAGGTATGGCTACACCTTC.

Note on this clone: The sample carries other DNA sequences with the same CDR3. The genes are TRBV9 and TRBJ1-2, with 8 bases lining up with TRBD1. Per germline, CDR1 SGDLS and CDR2 YYNGEE. Germline trimming cut 1 base from V and 2 bases from J; bases unmatched to any gene: 1. This CDR3 has 14 residues. The CDR3 coding sequence is TGTGCCAGCAGCGTAACAGGGGGAAACTATGGCTACACCTTC. This sequence encodes CASSVTGGNYGYTF.

The chain is built from TRBV7-2 and TRBJ2-5, with a possible D match to TRBD1 (6 bases). The CDR3 has 15 residues. Per the germline V gene, CDR1 is SGHTA and CDR2 is FQGNSA. Trimming shortened V by 0 bases and J by 5 bases, and 13 bases separated the two germline ends. DNA for the CDR3: TGTGCCAGCAGCTTAGCGTTCATCAGGGGTGAGACCCAGTACTTC. It codes for CASSLAFIRGETQYF. The full variable domain, with the rest looked up from reference TRBV7-2 and TRBJ2-5, is GAGVSQSPSNKVTEKGKDVELRCDPISGHTALYWYRQSLGQGLEFLIYFQGNSAPDKSGLPSDRFSAERTGGSVSTLTIQRTQQEDSAVYLCASSLAFIRGETQYFGPGTRLLVL.

The chain couples TRBV15 to TRBJ2-7; 7 positions match TRBD2. This CDR3 region has 13 residues. V trimming: 2 bases; J trimming: 3 bases; junction bases outside the gene matches: 1. The germline gives CDR1 LNHNV, CDR2 YYDKDF (reference sequence). CDR3 bases: TGTGCCACCAGCAGATCTAGCGGCTACGAGCAGTACTTC. Translated, it gives CATSRSSGYEQYF.

V and J are TRBV27 and TRBJ1-1; no definite D call. This CDR3 region has 14 residues. Trimming shortened V by 3 bases and J by 1 base, and 9 bases separated the two germline ends. Germline V gives CDR1 MNHEY, CDR2 SMNVEV (reference sequence). The CDR3 region is CASSFRLRNTEAFF. The CDR3 nucleotides are TGTGCCAGCAGTTTCCGACTGAGGAACACTGAAGCTTTCTTT.

In this sample, this clone turned up a few times. The rearrangement uses TRBV7-9 and TRBJ1-1, with no clear D. CDR3 length: 13 amino acids. Trimming took off 5 bases at V and 1 base at J, with 8 bases between the two ends. Looked up from germline, CDR1 is SEHNR and CDR2 is FQNEAQ (reference sequence). The CDR3 region has the DNA TGTGCCAGCAGCGTCACACCGAACACTGAAGCTTTCTTT. Protein product: CASSVTPNTEAFF.

The V gene is TRBV4-1, the J gene TRBJ1-4; D is ambiguous. Germline values: CDR1 MGHRA, CDR2 YSYEKL. The CDR3 covers 14 residues. Trimming took off 2 bases at V and 3 bases at J, with 7 bases between the two ends. The CDR3 sequence is CASSQHGANEKLFF. The CDR3 DNA follows: TGCGCCAGCAGCCAACACGGTGCTAATGAAAAACTGTTTTTT.

The rearrangement joins TRBV7-2 to TRBJ2-7; a possible D gene is TRBD2 (6 bases). The CDR3 runs 14 residues. The germline V gene has CDR1 SGHTA and CDR2 FQGNSA. Trimming shortened V by 0 bases and J by 2 bases, and 8 bases separated the two germline ends. CDR3 amino acids: CASSLAGGPYEQYF. The CDR3 nucleotides are TGTGCCAGCAGCTTAGCGGGAGGTCCCTACGAGCAGTACTTC. Full variable domain (rest looked up from reference TRBV7-2 and TRBJ2-7): GAGVSQSPSNKVTEKGKDVELRCDPISGHTALYWYRQSLGQGLEFLIYFQGNSAPDKSGLPSDRFSAERTGGSVSTLTIQRTQQEDSAVYLCASSLAGGPYEQYFGPGTRLTVT.

The rearrangement uses TRBV5-1 and TRBJ2-7; a weak D match, TRBD2 (5 bases). This CDR3 is built from 14 residues. The V end was cut by 0 bases, the J end by 3 bases, with 10 bases between. Germline CDR1 SGHRS, CDR2 YFSETQ. The CDR3 sequence: CASSLEGSGYEQYF. The DNA of the CDR3 is TGCGCCAGCAGCTTGGAGGGAAGCGGCTACGAGCAGTACTTC.

The chain is built from TRBV7-9 and TRBJ2-7; D not certain. The V gene lost 3 bases and the J gene lost 2 bases, with 8 bases spanning the gap. This CDR3 region has 13 residues. Germline V gene lookup returns CDR1 SEHNR and CDR2 FQNEAQ (reference sequence). The CDR3 region has the DNA TGTGCCAGCAGCTTGAGCGAAACCTACGAGCAGTACTTC. Amino acids: CASSLSETYEQYF.

The chain uses TRBV12-1 and TRBJ1-1; the D segment call TRBD1 is taken from the table without a DNA check. TRBV12-1 is a recognized pseudogene. The CDR3 runs 15 residues. CDR3 residues: CASSPQGVRRAEAFF. CDR3 nucleotides: TGTGCCAGCAGCCCACAGGGGGTTAGAAGGGCTGAAGCTTTCTTT.

J is TRBJ1-4 and V is TRBV5-1; D possibly corresponds to TRBD1 (5 bases). V shed 4 bases and J shed 7 bases, with 14 bases lying between them. This CDR3 has 14 residues. Germline assignment: CDR1 SGHRS and CDR2 YFSETQ. As DNA, the CDR3 is TGCGCCAGCAGCCAACGGCCGGGGGGTGAAAAACTGTTTTTT. It codes for CASSQRPGGEKLFF.

V and J are TRBV5-1 and TRBJ2-1; D may be TRBD1 (5 bases). The germline CDR1 and CDR2 sequences are SGHRS and YFSETQ. With 4 bases removed from V and 6 bases from J, the gap between germline ends came to 8 bases. This CDR3 is 12 amino acids long. The CDR3 spells CASSVDTNEQFF. DNA of the CDR3: TGCGCCAGCAGCGTGGACACCAATGAGCAGTTCTTC. Full variable domain (remainder filled in from reference TRBV5-1 and TRBJ2-1): KAGVTQTPRYLIKTRGQQVTLSCSPISGHRSVSWYQQTPGQGLQFLFEYFSETQRNKGNFPGRFSGRQFSNSRSEMNVSTLELGDSALYLCASSVDTNEQFFGPGTRLTVL.

DNA for the CDR3: TGCGCCAGCAGCCCCGACAGGTCTGAAGCTTTCTTT. It codes for CASSPDRSEAFF. V is TRBV5-1 and J is TRBJ1-1; D perhaps matches TRBD1 (6 bases). The CDR3 spans 12 residues. Germline CDR1 and CDR2: SGHRS and YFSETQ. V lost 4 bases and J lost 6, with 10 bases in between.

This chain connects TRBV9 to TRBJ1-6; D possibly corresponds to TRBD1 (5 bases). The CDR3 runs to 14 residues. The V end lost 0 bases, the J end lost 7 bases, and 8 bases lay between the germline ends. Germline V gene data show CDR1 as SGDLS and CDR2 as YYNGEE. The CDR3 sequence is CASSVDRQNSPLHF. The CDR3 DNA follows: TGTGCCAGCAGCGTAGACAGGCAAAATTCACCCCTCCACTTT.

The chain couples TRBV10-1 to TRBJ2-1, with D possibly being TRBD2 (5 bases). V shed 0 bases and J shed 10 bases, with 7 bases lying between them. The CDR3 runs 12 residues. CDR1 is WNHNN, CDR2 SYGVQD, per germline (reference sequence). The CDR3: CASSESRGEQFF. Here the CDR3 DNA reads TGCGCCAGCAGTGAGTCGCGAGGGGAGCAGTTCTTC.